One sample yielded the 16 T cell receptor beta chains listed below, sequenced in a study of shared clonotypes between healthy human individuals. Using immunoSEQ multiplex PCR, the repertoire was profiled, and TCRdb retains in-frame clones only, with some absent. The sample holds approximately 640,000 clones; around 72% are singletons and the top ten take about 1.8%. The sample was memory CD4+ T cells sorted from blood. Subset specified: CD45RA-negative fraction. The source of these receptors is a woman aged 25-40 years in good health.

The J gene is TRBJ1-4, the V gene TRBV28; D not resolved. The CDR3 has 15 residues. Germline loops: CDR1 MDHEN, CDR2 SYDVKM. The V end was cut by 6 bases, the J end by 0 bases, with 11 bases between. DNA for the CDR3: TGTGCCAGCAGAGGTGGCCCGGCAACTAATGAAAAACTGTTTTTT. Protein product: CASRGGPATNEKLFF.

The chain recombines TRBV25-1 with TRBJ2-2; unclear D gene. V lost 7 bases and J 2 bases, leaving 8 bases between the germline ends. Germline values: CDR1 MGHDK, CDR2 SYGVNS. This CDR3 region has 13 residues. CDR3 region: CASKMKNTGELFF. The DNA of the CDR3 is TGTGCCAGCAAAATGAAAAACACCGGGGAGCTGTTTTTT.

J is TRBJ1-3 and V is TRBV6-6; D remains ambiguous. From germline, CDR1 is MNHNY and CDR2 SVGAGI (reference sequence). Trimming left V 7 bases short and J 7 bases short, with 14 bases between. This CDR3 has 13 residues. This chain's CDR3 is CASTPAAANTIYF. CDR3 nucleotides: TGTGCCAGCACCCCCGCGGCGGCTAACACCATATATTTT.

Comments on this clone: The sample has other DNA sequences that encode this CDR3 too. The CDR3 bases are TGCGCCAGCAGCCAGGGACAGGGTGGTGAAAAACTGTTTTTT. It yields the protein CASSQGQGGEKLFF. The chain is built from TRBV5-1 and TRBJ1-4; 9 bases agree with TRBD1. Germline assignment: CDR1 SGHRS and CDR2 YFSETQ. After removal of 4 bases from V and 7 bases from J, the junction contained 5 bases not matched to a gene. This CDR3 is built from 14 residues.

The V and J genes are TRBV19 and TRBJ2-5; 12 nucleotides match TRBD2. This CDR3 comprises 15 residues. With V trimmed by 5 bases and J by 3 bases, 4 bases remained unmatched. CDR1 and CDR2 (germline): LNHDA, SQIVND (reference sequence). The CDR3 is CASSPRLAGEETQYF. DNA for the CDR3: TGTGCCAGTAGTCCCAGACTAGCGGGAGAAGAGACCCAGTACTTC.

CDR3 sequence reads: CSVRRLYEQYF. Written as DNA, the CDR3 is TGCAGCGTGAGGCGGCTTTACGAGCAGTACTTC. The genes are TRBV29-1 and TRBJ2-7; D is uncertain. V gave up 6 bases and J gave up 4 bases, with 10 bases separating them. The CDR3 is 11 amino acids. CDR1 SQVTM and CDR2 ANQGSEA come from the germline V gene.

The DNA for the CDR3 is TGTGCCAGCAGCCAAGTCTCTGCGGGAGCCTCCTACAATGAGCAGTTCTTC. Protein: CASSQVSAGASYNEQFF. The V call is TRBV4-2, the J call TRBJ2-1; 7 bases agree with TRBD2. The germline CDR1 and CDR2 sequences are LGHNA and YNFKEQ. The CDR3 contains 17 residues. The V segment lost 1 base and the J segment 0 bases; nucleotides outside the gene matches: 6.

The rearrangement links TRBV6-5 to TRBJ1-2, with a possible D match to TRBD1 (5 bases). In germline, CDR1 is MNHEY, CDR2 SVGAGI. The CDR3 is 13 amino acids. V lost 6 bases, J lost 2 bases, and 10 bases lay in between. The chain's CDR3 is CASSLGLNYGYTF. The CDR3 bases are TGTGCCAGCAGCCTGGGACTAAACTATGGCTACACCTTC.

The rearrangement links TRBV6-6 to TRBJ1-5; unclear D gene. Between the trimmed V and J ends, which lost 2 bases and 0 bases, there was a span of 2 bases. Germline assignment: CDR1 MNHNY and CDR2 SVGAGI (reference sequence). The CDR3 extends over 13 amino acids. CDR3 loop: CASSYNSNQPQHF. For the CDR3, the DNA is TGTGCCAGCAGTTACAATAGCAATCAGCCCCAGCATTTT.

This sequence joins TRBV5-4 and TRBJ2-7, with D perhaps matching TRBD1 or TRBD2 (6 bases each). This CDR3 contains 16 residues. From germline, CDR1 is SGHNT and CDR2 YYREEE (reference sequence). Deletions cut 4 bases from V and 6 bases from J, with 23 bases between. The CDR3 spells CASSPQTGRGDGEQYF. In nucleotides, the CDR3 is TGTGCCAGCAGCCCTCAGACGGGAAGGGGGGATGGCGAGCAGTACTTC.

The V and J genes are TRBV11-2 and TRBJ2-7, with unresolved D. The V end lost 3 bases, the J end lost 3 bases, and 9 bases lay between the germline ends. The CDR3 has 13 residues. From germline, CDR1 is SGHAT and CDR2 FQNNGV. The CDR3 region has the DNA TGTGCCAGCAGCTTGGACGGTCACTACGAGCAGTACTTC. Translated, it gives CASSLDGHYEQYF.

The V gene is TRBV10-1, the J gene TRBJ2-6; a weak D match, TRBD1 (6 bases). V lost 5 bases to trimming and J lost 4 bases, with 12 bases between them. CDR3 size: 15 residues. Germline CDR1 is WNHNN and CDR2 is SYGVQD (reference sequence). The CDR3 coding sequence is TGCGCCAGCAGTCCACAGGGCACAGGGGCCAACGTCCTGACTTTC. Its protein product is CASSPQGTGANVLTF.

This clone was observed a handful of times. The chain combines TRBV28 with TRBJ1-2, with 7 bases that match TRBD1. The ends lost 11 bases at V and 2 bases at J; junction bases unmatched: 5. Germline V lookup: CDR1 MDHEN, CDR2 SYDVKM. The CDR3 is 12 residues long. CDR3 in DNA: TGTGCCCTGGGACAGCTAAACTATGGCTACACCTTC. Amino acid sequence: CALGQLNYGYTF.

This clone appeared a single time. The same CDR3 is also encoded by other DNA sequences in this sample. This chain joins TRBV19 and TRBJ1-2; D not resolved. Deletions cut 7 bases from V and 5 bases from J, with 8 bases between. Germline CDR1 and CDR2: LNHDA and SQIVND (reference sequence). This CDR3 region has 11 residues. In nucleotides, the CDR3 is TGTGCCAGTAAGCAGACTTATGGCTACACCTTC. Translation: CASKQTYGYTF.

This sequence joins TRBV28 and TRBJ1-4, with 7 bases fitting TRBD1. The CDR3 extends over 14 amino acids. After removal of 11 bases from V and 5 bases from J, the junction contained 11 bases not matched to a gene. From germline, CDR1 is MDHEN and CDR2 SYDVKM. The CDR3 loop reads CASQGRMENEKLFF. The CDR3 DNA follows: TGTGCCTCACAGGGGAGGATGGAGAATGAAAAACTGTTTTTT.

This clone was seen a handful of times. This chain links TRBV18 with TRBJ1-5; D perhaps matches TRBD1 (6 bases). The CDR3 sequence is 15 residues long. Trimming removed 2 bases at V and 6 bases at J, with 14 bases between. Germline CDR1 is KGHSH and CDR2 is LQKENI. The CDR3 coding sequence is TGTGCCAGCTCACCAATCGGGGGGCGCATTCAGCCCCAGCATTTT. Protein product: CASSPIGGRIQPQHF. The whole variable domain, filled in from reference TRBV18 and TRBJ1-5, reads NAGVMQNPRHLVRRRGQEARLRCSPMKGHSHVYWYRQLPEEGLKFMVYLQKENIIDESGMPKERFSAEFPKEGPSILRIQQVVRGDSAAYFCASSPIGGRIQPQHFGDGTRLSIL.